This T cell receptor beta chain comes out of a study of shared clonotypes between healthy human individuals. About the research overall: Serving as donors were a couple of women and a few men, whose ages spanned 18 to 49.

Details on this clone: Its matching antigen is unknown.

Study results and caveats: Represented genetic and exposure-history diversity was restricted by having few donors.

The CDR3 totals 14 residues. Trimming removed 0 bases from V and 1 base from J, with 7 bases in between. CDR1 and CDR2 (germline): SGHDN, FVKESK. Once extracted for a subset, genomic DNA was divided evenly among several immunoSEQ plates. Unsorted PBMC DNA underwent sequencing on ten immunoSEQ deep assay plates. Clones were read by immunoSEQ multiplex PCR, and TCRdb kept only the in-frame ones, dropping some. The data hold about 500,000 clones, with roughly three quarters observed a single time. This receptor was taken from a middle-aged woman in good health. Some clones in this sample may be carry-over from other donors' samples. The sample consisted of PBMCs. This chain links TRBV14 with TRBJ2-7; D remains unclear. CDR3 in amino acids: CASSQEVWSYEQYF. The CDR3 DNA reads TGTGCCAGCAGCCAAGAGGTGTGGTCCTACGAGCAGTACTTC.